Listed here are 2 T cell receptor beta chains from one sample, sequenced in a study of blood T cell repertoires in COVID-19. Produced via immunoSEQ multiplex PCR; TCRdb's table is partial and in-frame only. Here the sample spans around 290,000 clones, around 90% being singletons. The sample consisted of PBMCs or T cells enriched from blood (not recorded which). Receptor source: a woman aged 40-49 years who had recovered from COVID-19.

The genes are TRBV7-2 and TRBJ1-2; D not resolved. Trimming removed 2 bases at V and 4 bases at J, with 11 bases between. This CDR3 has 14 amino acids. From germline, CDR1 is SGHTA and CDR2 FQGNSA. CDR3 DNA: TGTGCCAGCAGCTTAACGTGGCAGTCCTATGGCTACACCTTC. Protein product: CASSLTWQSYGYTF.

The chain recombines TRBV4-1 with TRBJ2-7; perhaps TRBD2 as D (5 bases). The CDR3 has 18 amino acids. Per germline, CDR1 MGHRA and CDR2 YSYEKL. Trimming removed 0 bases at V and 0 bases at J, with 18 bases between. CDR3 protein: CASSQEGPGTGSSYEQYF. The CDR3 DNA sequence: TGCGCCAGCAGCCAAGAAGGCCCCGGCACTGGGAGCTCCTACGAGCAGTACTTC.